The 17 T cell receptor beta chains presented below share a single source sample, sequenced in a study of cytomegalovirus exposure and HLA in healthy donors. Primers: 60 Vbeta forward and 13 Jbeta reverse. Some clones are missing from TCRdb's copy, which holds only in-frame ones; the method was immunoSEQ multiplex PCR. The sample includes more than 65,000 clones, roughly four fifths of them seen just once. The sample comprised PBMCs. These receptor sequences come from a young man in good health and CMV-seronegative.

The chain carries TRBV5-1 and TRBJ2-5, with D possibly being TRBD1 (5 bases). The CDR3 has 14 amino acids. Germline-derived CDR1 and CDR2 are SGHRS and YFSETQ. With 2 bases removed from V and 5 bases from J, the gap between germline ends came to 13 bases. For the CDR3, the DNA is TGCGCCAGCAGCTTCTGGCAGGGCGGTGAGACCCAGTACTTC. It specifies CASSFWQGGETQYF.

The chain is built from TRBV7-2 and TRBJ1-1; D is possibly TRBD1 (6 bases). CDR1 is SGHTA, CDR2 FQGNSA, per germline. V dropped 5 bases and J dropped 4 bases, with 14 bases sitting between them. This CDR3 comprises 14 residues. CDR3 residues: CASSVKEGVTEAFF. CDR3 bases: TGTGCCAGCAGCGTGAAAGAGGGGGTCACTGAAGCTTTCTTT.

The CDR3 loop reads CASSSDSIRGTQYF. The CDR3 DNA sequence: TGTGCCAGCAGCTCTGACAGTATAAGAGGGACCCAGTACTTC. This chain connects TRBV28 to TRBJ2-5; a weak D match, TRBD1 (5 bases). Trimming shortened V by 6 bases and J by 7 bases, and 18 bases separated the two germline ends. The CDR3 sequence is 14 residues long. From germline, CDR1 is MDHEN and CDR2 SYDVKM. Drawing the rest from reference TRBV28 and TRBJ2-5, the complete variable domain is DVKVTQSSRYLVKRTGEKVFLECVQDMDHENMFWYRQDPGLGLRLIYFSYDVKMKEKGDIPEGYSVSREKKERFSLILESASTNQTSMYLCASSSDSIRGTQYFGPGTRLLVL.

This rearrangement joins TRBV7-3 to TRBJ2-2, with TRBD1 identical over 10 bases. Unmatched junction bases numbered 12, after V lost 5 bases and J lost 12 bases. This CDR3 region has 15 residues. Germline assignment: CDR1 SGHTA and CDR2 FQGTGA. Written as DNA, the CDR3 is TGTGCCAGCAGCCCCGGGACAGGGGCCTCCCGGCAGCTGTTTTTT. It is translated as CASSPGTGASRQLFF.

The chain carries TRBV7-2 and TRBJ1-1; 8 bases match TRBD1. The CDR3 is 13 residues long. Germline CDR1 is SGHTA and CDR2 is FQGNSA. J gave up 6 bases and V 5 bases, and 5 bases lay outside the gene matches. The chain's CDR3 is CASSPRTGSEAFF. The CDR3 region has the DNA TGTGCCAGCAGCCCCAGGACAGGGTCTGAAGCTTTCTTT.

The chain recombines TRBV2 with TRBJ2-7; 7 bases are shared with TRBD1. Germline loops: CDR1 SNHLY, CDR2 FYNNEI. This CDR3 comprises 14 residues. The J segment lost 1 base and the V segment lost 6 bases, leaving 6 bases of the junction unmatched. The CDR3 protein is CASSTGTASYEQYF. In nucleotides, the CDR3 is TGTGCCAGCAGCACCGGGACAGCTTCCTACGAGCAGTACTTC.

The CDR3 protein is CASSQEGAPSVNQPQHF. The CDR3 coding sequence is TGCGCCAGCAGCCAAGAGGGCGCTCCATCGGTGAATCAGCCCCAGCATTTT. The V call is TRBV4-1, the J call TRBJ1-5; no definite D call. CDR1 is MGHRA, CDR2 YSYEKL, per germline. The V end was cut by 0 bases, the J end by 4 bases, with 16 bases between. The CDR3 length is 17 residues.

The chain recombines TRBV7-2 with TRBJ2-5, with D uncertain. CDR1 is SGHTA and CDR2 is FQGNSA in the germline V gene. V shed 5 bases and J shed 4 bases, with 11 bases lying between them. The CDR3 runs 13 residues. The CDR3 loop reads CASSPLTGETQYF. CDR3 coding DNA: TGTGCCAGCAGCCCCCTGACGGGAGAGACCCAGTACTTC.

This clone appeared once. The chain employs TRBV19 and TRBJ2-7; no firm D call. CDR3 size: 13 residues. V was trimmed by 3 bases and J by 0 bases, leaving 6 bases between them. Germline CDR1 LNHDA, CDR2 SQIVND (reference sequence). CDR3 in amino acids: CASSIKSSYEQYF. The CDR3 DNA follows: TGTGCCAGTAGTATTAAGAGCTCCTACGAGCAGTACTTC. The whole variable domain, remainder taken from reference TRBV19 and TRBJ2-7, is DGGITQSPKYLFRKEGQNVTLSCEQNLNHDAMYWYRQDPGQGLRLIYYSQIVNDFQKGDIAEGYSVSREKKESFPLTVTSAQKNPTAFYLCASSIKSSYEQYFGPGTRLTVT.

This clone was counted a single time. V is TRBV18 and J is TRBJ2-2; 8 bases are a match to TRBD1. Per the germline V gene, CDR1 is KGHSH and CDR2 is LQKENI. This CDR3 is 15 amino acids long. Trimming at V came to 8 bases and at J to 3 bases, leaving 8 bases not matched to a gene. DNA for the CDR3: TGTGCCAGCCCATCCGGGACAGGTCACACCGGGGAGCTGTTTTTT. Encoded protein: CASPSGTGHTGELFF.

This chain joins TRBV19 and TRBJ1-5; D perhaps matches TRBD1 (6 bases). The length of the CDR3 is 15 residues. Germline CDR1 LNHDA, CDR2 SQIVND (reference sequence). Deletions cut 3 bases from V and 9 bases from J, with 18 bases between. The CDR3 DNA follows: TGTGCCAGTAGTATCTCCCCGACAGGCCTTTGGCCCCAGCATTTT. It encodes CASSISPTGLWPQHF.

This sequence joins TRBV6-5 and TRBJ1-2; 7 bases are a match to TRBD1. The CDR3 contains 14 residues. Trimming at V came to 6 bases and at J to 0 bases, leaving 4 bases not matched to a gene. Looked up from germline, CDR1 is MNHEY and CDR2 is SVGAGI. DNA of the CDR3: TGTGCCAGCAGGCGTAGGGGGCCTAACTATGGCTACACCTTC. It translates to CASRRRGPNYGYTF.

V is TRBV7-6 and J is TRBJ1-4, with D unclear. Germline CDR1 is SGHVS and CDR2 is FNYEAQ. V was cut by 5 bases and J by 5 bases, with 21 bases left in between. CDR3 length: 17 residues. This CDR3 is CASSPTPDYSRNEKLFF. CDR3 DNA: TGTGCCAGCAGCCCCACCCCGGACTACTCCCGAAATGAAAAACTGTTTTTT.

This rearrangement joins TRBV29-1 to TRBJ2-7; the D is unclear. Germline CDR1 reads SQVTM; CDR2 reads ANQGSEA. The CDR3 loop spans 14 amino acids. Trimming removed 3 bases from V and 0 bases from J, with 12 bases in between. The CDR3 nucleotides are TGCAGCGTTGAGGTACGAGCGCTCTCCTACGAGCAGTACTTC. Amino acid sequence: CSVEVRALSYEQYF.

The chain has TRBV9 and TRBJ1-4; 8 bases line up with TRBD1. The germline CDR1 and CDR2 sequences are SGDLS and YYNGEE. This CDR3 contains 19 residues. The trim removed 0 bases at V and 0 bases at J, leaving 10 bases unmatched. The CDR3 DNA reads TGTGCCAGCAGCGTAGCAGGGACAGGAGGCTCTGCAACTAATGAAAAACTGTTTTTT. Its translation: CASSVAGTGGSATNEKLFF.

This rearrangement joins TRBV28 to TRBJ2-7; a weak D match, TRBD1 (6 bases). The V gene's germline CDR1 is MDHEN and CDR2 SYDVKM. The CDR3 loop spans 15 amino acids. Trimming removed 2 bases from V and 4 bases from J, with 15 bases in between. CDR3 loop: CASSLHGQMVYEQYF. The CDR3 DNA reads TGTGCCAGCAGTTTACATGGACAGATGGTTTACGAGCAGTACTTC.

The sample holds one count of this clone. The V call is TRBV29-1, the J call TRBJ2-7; D is uncertain. CDR1 SQVTM and CDR2 ANQGSEA come from the germline V gene. This CDR3 comprises 13 residues. Deletions cut 3 bases from V and 0 bases from J, with 9 bases between. The CDR3 DNA follows: TGCAGCGTTGATTCCCACTCCTCCTACGAGCAGTACTTC. Residues: CSVDSHSSYEQYF.